Listed below are T cell receptor beta chains from one sample, sequenced in a study of lung T cells in sarcoidosis with Löfgren's syndrome. TCRdb reanalysed the reads using MiXCR and keeps one entry per CDR3 protein. The sample holds 58,000 or so distinct CDR3 sequences, 21% seen once. The material sequenced was CD4+ T cells from PBMCs. These receptors came from a human donor with sarcoidosis (Löfgren's syndrome or another form), or a control subject (not recorded which). The CDR3 runs from the conserved cysteine through the conserved F or W. Each record gives: V gene, J gene, D gene, clone size, CDR3 protein, CDR3 DNA. A D gene is named only where the DNA matches it firmly. Size values are once, few and many counts, or a class for expanded clones, and some rows have none.

V gene: TRBV5-1; J gene: TRBJ1-6; D gene: .; clone size: .; CDR3 protein: CASSVGDNSPLHF; CDR3 DNA: TGCGCCAGCAGCGTTGGGGATAATTCACCCCTCCACTTT
V gene: TRBV5-4; J gene: TRBJ2-1; D gene: .; clone size: many; CDR3 protein: CASSSPGPYNEQFF; CDR3 DNA: TGTGCCAGCAGCTCCCCGGGACCCTACAATGAGCAGTTCTTC
V gene: TRBV28; J gene: TRBJ1-5; D gene: .; clone size: few; CDR3 protein: CASSYRVLYNQPQHF; CDR3 DNA: TGTGCCAGCAGTTATCGGGTCCTGTATAATCAGCCCCAGCATTTT
V gene: TRBV15; J gene: TRBJ2-1; D gene: .; clone size: many; CDR3 protein: CATSKGGGTSTYNEQFF; CDR3 DNA: TGTGCCACCAGCAAAGGTGGCGGAACCTCAACCTACAATGAGCAGTTCTTC
V gene: TRBV15; J gene: TRBJ1-1; D gene: .; clone size: many; CDR3 protein: CATSTGKSTEAFF; CDR3 DNA: TGTGCCACCAGCACAGGAAAGTCCACTGAAGCTTTCTTT
V gene: TRBV28; J gene: TRBJ2-1; D gene: TRBD2; clone size: .; CDR3 protein: CASSPSALGGPPLNEQFF; CDR3 DNA: TGTGCCAGCAGTCCGTCCGCGTTGGGAGGGCCCCCCTTGAATGAGCAGTTCTTC
V gene: TRBV20-1; J gene: TRBJ2-7; D gene: TRBD2; clone size: .; CDR3 protein: CSDRDLAGSSYEQYF; CDR3 DNA: TGCAGTGATAGAGATCTAGCGGGGAGCTCCTACGAGCAGTACTTC
V gene: TRBV4-1; J gene: TRBJ1-4; D gene: TRBD1; clone size: many; CDR3 protein: CASSQDGGGTANEKLFF; CDR3 DNA: TGCGCCAGCAGCCAAGATGGGGGAGGGACAGCGAATGAAAAACTGTTTTTT
V gene: TRBV12-3/TRBV12-4; J gene: TRBJ1-5; D gene: TRBD1; clone size: few; CDR3 protein: CASSSTGRRQPQHF; CDR3 DNA: TGTGCCAGCAGTTCGACAGGGAGGAGGCAGCCCCAGCATTTT
V gene: TRBV7-9; J gene: TRBJ2-5; D gene: .; clone size: many; CDR3 protein: CASSLWGAGTQYF; CDR3 DNA: TGTGCCAGCAGCTTATGGGGCGCGGGGACCCAGTACTTC
V gene: TRBV11-2; J gene: TRBJ2-7; D gene: TRBD2; clone size: .; CDR3 protein: CASSWDGGTYEQYF; CDR3 DNA: TGTGCCAGCAGCTGGGACGGGGGGACCTACGAGCAGTACTTC
V gene: TRBV12-3/TRBV12-4; J gene: TRBJ1-1; D gene: TRBD1; clone size: many; CDR3 protein: CATTQGGLITEAFF; CDR3 DNA: TGTGCCACTACTCAGGGGGGGTTAATTACTGAAGCTTTCTTT
V gene: TRBV20-1; J gene: TRBJ2-5; D gene: TRBD2; clone size: many; CDR3 protein: CSARTSGRGETQYF; CDR3 DNA: TGCAGTGCCAGGACTAGCGGGAGGGGGGAGACCCAGTACTTC
V gene: TRBV5-4; J gene: TRBJ2-7; D gene: TRBD1; clone size: .; CDR3 protein: CASSLQGAQEQYF; CDR3 DNA: TGTGCCAGCAGCTTGCAGGGGGCGCAGGAGCAGTACTTC
V gene: TRBV18; J gene: TRBJ2-3; D gene: TRBD2; clone size: .; CDR3 protein: CASSPALAGPTDTQYF; CDR3 DNA: TGTGCCAGCTCACCGGCTCTAGCGGGACCCACAGATACGCAGTATTTT
V gene: TRBV5-6; J gene: TRBJ2-1; D gene: TRBD2; clone size: .; CDR3 protein: CAGSPQGLGSYNEQFF; CDR3 DNA: TGTGCCGGCAGCCCCCAGGGACTAGGCTCCTACAATGAGCAGTTCTTC